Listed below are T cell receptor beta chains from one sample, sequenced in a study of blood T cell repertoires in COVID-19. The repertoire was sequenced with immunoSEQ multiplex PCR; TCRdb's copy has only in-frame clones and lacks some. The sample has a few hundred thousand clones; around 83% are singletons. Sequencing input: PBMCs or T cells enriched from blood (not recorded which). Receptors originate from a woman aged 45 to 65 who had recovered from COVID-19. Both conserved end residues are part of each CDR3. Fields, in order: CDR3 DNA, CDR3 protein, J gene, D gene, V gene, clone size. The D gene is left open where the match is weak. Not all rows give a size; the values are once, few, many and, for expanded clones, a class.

CDR3 DNA: TGTGCCAGCAGCCAAACTGATAGCGGCAACACAGATACGCAGTATTTT
CDR3 protein: CASSQTDSGNTDTQYF
J gene: TRBJ2-3
D gene: .
V gene: TRBV7-3
clone size: .

CDR3 DNA: TGTGCCATCAGTAACAGGGACGTCGACAACTCTGAAGCTTTCTTT
CDR3 protein: CAISNRDVDNSEAFF
J gene: TRBJ1-1
D gene: .
V gene: TRBV10-3
clone size: few

CDR3 DNA: TGCAGTGCGGGGGGACAGGGAGGGCAGTTCTTC
CDR3 protein: CSAGGQGGQFF
J gene: TRBJ2-1
D gene: TRBD1
V gene: TRBV20-1
clone size: once

CDR3 DNA: TGTGCCTGGAGCATCTGGAGCTCTGGAAACACCATATATTTT
CDR3 protein: CAWSIWSSGNTIYF
J gene: TRBJ1-3
D gene: .
V gene: TRBV30
clone size: once

CDR3 DNA: TGTGCCATCAGTGAGCAGCGGGGCACAGATACGCAGTATTTT
CDR3 protein: CAISEQRGTDTQYF
J gene: TRBJ2-3
D gene: .
V gene: TRBV10-3
clone size: .

CDR3 DNA: TGTGCCAGCAGTCTGCCGGGACAGCTGTATGGCTACACCTTC
CDR3 protein: CASSLPGQLYGYTF
J gene: TRBJ1-2
D gene: TRBD1
V gene: TRBV6-2/TRBV6-3
clone size: .

CDR3 DNA: TGTGCCAGCAGCGTAGCGACTGGAGGGATTTCACCCCTCCACTTT
CDR3 protein: CASSVATGGISPLHF
J gene: TRBJ1-6
D gene: .
V gene: TRBV9
clone size: .

CDR3 DNA: TGCGCCAGCAGCTCGGCGGGAGTCGGGCCGTGGAGCTTT
CDR3 protein: CASSSAGVGPWSF
J gene: TRBJ1-1
D gene: .
V gene: TRBV5-1
clone size: .

CDR3 DNA: TGTGCCAGCAGTTTTACAGGGGGGAATCAGCCCCAGCATTTT
CDR3 protein: CASSFTGGNQPQHF
J gene: TRBJ1-5
D gene: TRBD1
V gene: TRBV27
clone size: .

CDR3 DNA: TGCGCCAGCAGTAGGATGAGAATGAGGGACAGGGAGAACACTGAAGCTTTCTTT
CDR3 protein: CASSRMRMRDRENTEAFF
J gene: TRBJ1-1
D gene: TRBD1
V gene: TRBV10-1
clone size: .

CDR3 DNA: TGTGCCAGCAGTGAAGCGGGGGGTAATCAGCCCCAGCATTTT
CDR3 protein: CASSEAGGNQPQHF
J gene: TRBJ1-5
D gene: .
V gene: TRBV6-1
clone size: once

CDR3 DNA: TGTGCCAGCAGCTTCCTTCCTAGCGGGGGCCAAGAGACCCAGTACTTC
CDR3 protein: CASSFLPSGGQETQYF
J gene: TRBJ2-5
D gene: TRBD2
V gene: TRBV7-8
clone size: .

CDR3 DNA: TGTGCCAGTACCGCAGACAGGGGCTTAGTTCCTTTCTTT
CDR3 protein: CASTADRGLVPFF
J gene: TRBJ1-1
D gene: TRBD1
V gene: TRBV19
clone size: .

CDR3 DNA: TGTGCCAGCAGCCCAGGGGGCATGGGGGCCAACGTCCTGACTTTC
CDR3 protein: CASSPGGMGANVLTF
J gene: TRBJ2-6
D gene: TRBD1
V gene: TRBV5-4
clone size: .

CDR3 DNA: TGTGCCAGCAGCCAAGGGCAGGGGGCAAATGGCTACACCTTC
CDR3 protein: CASSQGQGANGYTF
J gene: TRBJ1-2
D gene: TRBD1
V gene: TRBV3-1/TRBV3-2
clone size: .

CDR3 DNA: TGTGCCAGCGGTACACTGGGGCTGAACACCATATATTTT
CDR3 protein: CASGTLGLNTIYF
J gene: TRBJ1-3
D gene: .
V gene: TRBV12-3/TRBV12-4
clone size: .

CDR3 DNA: TGCGCCAGCAGCTTACAGGGGGCTAGACCTAACTATGGCTACACCTTC
CDR3 protein: CASSLQGARPNYGYTF
J gene: TRBJ1-2
D gene: TRBD1
V gene: TRBV5-1
clone size: few

CDR3 DNA: TGTGCCACCAGCCGGGGGGGGACTATTAATGAGCAGTTCTTC
CDR3 protein: CATSRGGTINEQFF
J gene: TRBJ2-1
D gene: TRBD2
V gene: TRBV15
clone size: .

CDR3 DNA: TGTGCCAGTAGGTCGGGACTAGCGGGGTTCACAGATACGCAGTATTTT
CDR3 protein: CASRSGLAGFTDTQYF
J gene: TRBJ2-3
D gene: TRBD2
V gene: TRBV19
clone size: .

CDR3 DNA: TGCAGCGTTGCGACAGGGACGAACACTGAAGCTTTCTTT
CDR3 protein: CSVATGTNTEAFF
J gene: TRBJ1-1
D gene: TRBD1
V gene: TRBV29-1
clone size: .

CDR3 DNA: TGTGCCAGCAGCCAGGCCGCGAACACCGGGGAGCTGTTTTTT
CDR3 protein: CASSQAANTGELFF
J gene: TRBJ2-2
D gene: .
V gene: TRBV6-5
clone size: .

CDR3 DNA: TGTGCCAGCAGCTTAGGGGAGATCGGGAAACTGTTTTTT
CDR3 protein: CASSLGEIGKLFF
J gene: TRBJ1-4
D gene: .
V gene: TRBV7-9
clone size: .

CDR3 DNA: TGTGCCAGCAGTTTATCAGGGTTCACTGAAGCTTTCTTT
CDR3 protein: CASSLSGFTEAFF
J gene: TRBJ1-1
D gene: .
V gene: TRBV12-3/TRBV12-4
clone size: .

CDR3 DNA: TGTGCCTGGAGTAACAGGGGGGTGGAAGCTTTCTTT
CDR3 protein: CAWSNRGVEAFF
J gene: TRBJ1-1
D gene: TRBD1
V gene: TRBV30
clone size: .

CDR3 DNA: TGTGCCAGCAGTCCGGGCAGGGGCCACTACGAGCAGTACTTC
CDR3 protein: CASSPGRGHYEQYF
J gene: TRBJ2-7
D gene: .
V gene: TRBV6-2/TRBV6-3
clone size: once

CDR3 DNA: TGTGCCAGCAGTGCTCTGGGGGGGCCAGGGGACTACAATGAGCAGTTCTTC
CDR3 protein: CASSALGGPGDYNEQFF
J gene: TRBJ2-1
D gene: .
V gene: TRBV6-1
clone size: .

CDR3 DNA: TGTGCCACCAGTGATTCCTTGACTAGCGGGGGGGAAGAGACCCAGTACTTC
CDR3 protein: CATSDSLTSGGEETQYF
J gene: TRBJ2-5
D gene: TRBD2
V gene: TRBV24-1
clone size: .

CDR3 DNA: TGTGCCAGCAGTTTTGACAGGGAGGAAAAACTGTTTTTT
CDR3 protein: CASSFDREEKLFF
J gene: TRBJ1-4
D gene: TRBD1
V gene: TRBV12-3/TRBV12-4
clone size: .

CDR3 DNA: TGTGCCAGCAGCAGGACAGCAGACTATGGCTACACCTTC
CDR3 protein: CASSRTADYGYTF
J gene: TRBJ1-2
D gene: .
V gene: TRBV6-2/TRBV6-3
clone size: few